Below, 20 T cell receptor beta chains from the same sample are listed, as sequenced in a study of CD8 T cells in Susac syndrome. Roughly 0.45 to 1 ug RNA was reverse transcribed with random hexamers. One entry per CDR3 protein results from TCRdb running MiXCR on the immunoSEQ multiplex PCR reads. The repertoire has just over 150,000 distinct CDR3 sequences, roughly 95% of them found once; the top ten carry around 0.15%. The specimen was CD8+ T cells from PBMCs. The receptors shown here come from a human donor with multiple sclerosis.

The chain is built from TRBV7-9 and TRBJ2-7, with a possible D match to TRBD1 (5 bases). Germline V gene sequence: CDR1 SEHNR, CDR2 FQNEAQ (reference sequence). Trimming removed 4 bases at V and 2 bases at J, with 9 bases between. This CDR3 contains 13 residues. CDR3 protein: CASSSDRPYEQYV. The CDR3 DNA is TGTGCCAGCAGCTCCGACAGACCCTACGAGCAGTACGTC.

The chain recombines TRBV2 with TRBJ2-5, with D tentatively TRBD2 (6 bases). V lost 2 bases and J lost 5, with 15 bases in between. This CDR3 has 15 amino acids. Germline lookup yields CDR1 SNHLY and CDR2 FYNNEI. The CDR3 here is CASSESSGEGETQYF. CDR3 nucleotides: TGTGCCAGCAGTGAAAGTAGCGGCGAGGGGGAGACCCAGTACTTC. Drawing the rest from reference TRBV2 and TRBJ2-5, the complete variable domain is EPEVTQTPSHQVTQMGQEVILRCVPISNHLYFYWYRQILGQKVEFLVSFYNNEISEKSEIFDDQFSVERPDGSNFTLKIRSTKLEDSAMYFCASSESSGEGETQYFGPGTRLLVL.

The rearrangement joins TRBV7-9 to TRBJ2-5, with a tentative D call TRBD1 (6 bases). Trimming left V 5 bases short and J 2 bases short, with 15 bases between. The germline gives CDR1 SEHNR, CDR2 FQNEAQ (reference sequence). The CDR3 covers 15 residues. This CDR3 reads CASSPRNREQETQYF. In nucleotides, the CDR3 is TGTGCCAGCAGCCCGCGGAACAGGGAACAAGAGACCCAGTACTTC.

This chain joins TRBV29-1 and TRBJ2-1; TRBD2 might be the D (6 bases). The germline gives CDR1 SQVTM, CDR2 ANQGSEA. The CDR3 length is 15 residues. V gave up 0 bases and J gave up 7 bases, with 16 bases separating them. The CDR3 reads CSVEEGRGNGNEQFF. The CDR3, as DNA: TGCAGCGTTGAAGAAGGGCGGGGCAACGGGAATGAGCAGTTCTTC.

The chain is built from TRBV9 and TRBJ1-1; D is uncertain. Germline-derived CDR1 and CDR2 are SGDLS and YYNGEE. V was pared by 2 bases and J by 6 bases, with 11 bases between. This CDR3 is built from 13 residues. This CDR3 is CASSVGIGAEAFF. For the CDR3, the DNA is TGTGCCAGCAGCGTCGGAATAGGTGCTGAAGCTTTCTTT.

V and J are TRBV7-8 and TRBJ2-3; tentative D call: TRBD2 (6 bases). This CDR3 has 16 residues. Germline V gene data show CDR1 as SGHVS and CDR2 as FQNEAQ. Trimming pared 4 bases from V and 5 bases from J, leaving 19 bases between. The CDR3: CASSSLAATGVDTQYF. As DNA, the CDR3 is TGTGCCAGCAGCTCCTTAGCGGCCACAGGTGTAGATACGCAGTATTTT. Full variable domain (missing parts from reference TRBV7-8 and TRBJ2-3): GAGVSQSPRYKVAKRGQDVALRCDPISGHVSLFWYQQALGQGPEFLTYFQNEAQLDKSGLPSDRFFAERPEGSVSTLKIQRTQQEDSAVYLCASSSLAATGVDTQYFGPGTRLTVL.

This chain connects TRBV29-1 to TRBJ2-7; 8 bases are shared with TRBD1. The trim removed 7 bases at V and 5 bases at J, leaving 4 bases unmatched. Germline CDR1 reads SQVTM; CDR2 reads ANQGSEA. The CDR3 is 11 residues long. CDR3 DNA sequence: TGCAGCGCCAGACAGGGGAACGAGCAGTACTTC. Protein product: CSARQGNEQYF.

The chain is built from TRBV12-5 and TRBJ2-5; 11 bases agree with TRBD2. V lost 6 bases to trimming and J lost 3 bases; unmatched junction nucleotides: 0. The CDR3 has 13 residues. The germline CDR1 and CDR2 sequences are LGHNT and FRNRAP. CDR3 sequence (DNA): TGTGCTAGTGGGGGACTAGCGGAAGAGACCCAGTACTTC. Protein: CASGGLAEETQYF.

This sequence joins TRBV2 and TRBJ2-2; D ambiguous. V shed 6 bases and J shed 4 bases, with 15 bases lying between them. The V gene's germline CDR1 is SNHLY and CDR2 FYNNEI. There are 15 residues in the CDR3. This CDR3 reads CASRSTLDRTGELFF. CDR3 nucleotides: TGTGCCAGCAGGTCGACATTGGATCGCACCGGGGAGCTGTTTTTT. The full variable domain, completed using reference TRBV2 and TRBJ2-2, is EPEVTQTPSHQVTQMGQEVILRCVPISNHLYFYWYRQILGQKVEFLVSFYNNEISEKSEIFDDQFSVERPDGSNFTLKIRSTKLEDSAMYFCASRSTLDRTGELFFGEGSRLTVL.

V and J are TRBV9 and TRBJ1-6, with 8 bases aligning to TRBD1. Trimming at V came to 3 bases and at J to 10 bases, leaving 15 bases not matched to a gene. Germline V lookup: CDR1 SGDLS, CDR2 YYNGEE. The CDR3 runs to 17 residues. The CDR3 sequence is CASSGTWTGKRGSPLHF. The CDR3 DNA reads as TGTGCCAGCAGCGGAACCTGGACAGGGAAAAGGGGATCACCCCTCCACTTT.

The chain combines TRBV20-1 with TRBJ2-5; D not resolved. CDR1 is DFQATT, CDR2 SNEGSKA, per germline (reference sequence). This CDR3 has 10 residues. Trimming removed 6 bases at V and 5 bases at J, with 7 bases between. The CDR3 reads CSALQETQYF. The CDR3 nucleotides are TGCAGTGCCCTGCAGGAGACCCAGTACTTC.

The J gene is TRBJ1-2, the V gene TRBV5-4; 7 positions agree with TRBD1. Trimming at V came to 3 bases and at J to 4 bases, leaving 3 bases not matched to a gene. Germline assignment: CDR1 SGHNT and CDR2 YYREEE (reference sequence). CDR3 length: 13 residues. The CDR3 bases are TGTGCCAGCAGCTCCTGGGACAGCTATGGCTACACCTTC. Residues: CASSSWDSYGYTF.

The J gene is TRBJ1-6, the V gene TRBV7-6; the match to TRBD1 covers 7 bases. The V and J ends lost 5 bases and 6 bases, in that order; junction bases with no gene match: 4. The CDR3 extends over 14 amino acids. Germline V CDR1 and CDR2: SGHVS, FNYEAQ. The CDR3 DNA reads as TGTGCCAGCAGCCCCGGACAGGCTAATTCACCCCTCCACTTT. Amino acids: CASSPGQANSPLHF.

V usage is TRBV18 and J usage is TRBJ2-7; the D is unclear. This CDR3 is 12 amino acids long. V was pared by 2 bases and J by 3 bases, with 5 bases between. The germline gives CDR1 KGHSH, CDR2 LQKENI. This CDR3 is CASSPGNYEQYV. CDR3 nucleotide sequence: TGTGCCAGCTCACCAGGGAACTACGAGCAGTACGTC.

The rearrangement links TRBV7-9 to TRBJ2-1, with D possibly being TRBD1 or TRBD2 (5 bases each). CDR3 size: 14 residues. The germline CDR1 and CDR2 sequences are SEHNR and FQNEAQ (reference sequence). V was trimmed by 5 bases and J by 9 bases, leaving 17 bases between them. CDR3: CASSQVGGLGEQFF. CDR3 nucleotides: TGTGCCAGCAGCCAGGTTGGGGGTTTGGGTGAGCAGTTCTTC.

The rearrangement links TRBV12-3 or TRBV12-4 to TRBJ2-1; tentative D call: TRBD2 (6 bases). The V end lost 5 bases, the J end lost 5 bases, and 13 bases lay between the germline ends. The CDR3 runs 14 residues. The CDR3 DNA reads TGTGCCAGCAGTCCGGGACTTGAAAACAATGAGCAGTTCTTC. Its translation is CASSPGLENNEQFF.

The chain uses TRBV5-1 and TRBJ2-5; D is perhaps TRBD2 (7 bases). Germline values: CDR1 SGHRS, CDR2 YFSETQ. Trimming pared 0 bases from V and 5 bases from J, leaving 14 bases between. This CDR3 contains 15 residues. CDR3 sequence: CASSLEGGLFETQYF. The CDR3 nucleotides are TGCGCCAGCAGCTTGGAGGGGGGGCTCTTCGAGACCCAGTACTTC. Looking up the rest from reference TRBV5-1 and TRBJ2-5 gives the full variable domain: KAGVTQTPRYLIKTRGQQVTLSCSPISGHRSVSWYQQTPGQGLQFLFEYFSETQRNKGNFPGRFSGRQFSNSRSEMNVSTLELGDSALYLCASSLEGGLFETQYFGPGTRLLVL.

V and J are TRBV20-1 and TRBJ1-2; D unclear. V gave up 4 bases and J gave up 2 bases, with 11 bases separating them. There are 13 residues in the CDR3. Looked up from germline, CDR1 is DFQATT and CDR2 is SNEGSKA (reference sequence). The CDR3 protein is CSATVEGNYGYTF. In nucleotides, the CDR3 is TGCAGTGCTACAGTAGAGGGAAACTATGGCTACACCTTC.

The chain carries TRBV2 and TRBJ2-2; D not resolved. Germline V gene lookup returns CDR1 SNHLY and CDR2 FYNNEI. Trimming shortened V by 1 base and J by 0 bases, and 6 bases separated the two germline ends. The CDR3 has 15 residues. This CDR3 is CASSEDRTNTGELFF. The DNA of the CDR3 is TGTGCCAGCAGTGAAGACAGAACGAACACCGGGGAGCTGTTTTTT.

J is TRBJ2-1 and V is TRBV7-6; D is perhaps TRBD1 (6 bases). Germline V gene sequence: CDR1 SGHVS, CDR2 FNYEAQ. The ends were cut back, 5 bases at V and 14 bases at J, with 28 bases in the middle. CDR3 size: 16 residues. CDR3 protein: CASSDDRNRGPGVKFF. As DNA, the CDR3 is TGTGCCAGCAGCGACGACAGGAATAGGGGTCCCGGGGTAAAGTTCTTC.